A selection of T cell receptor beta chains follows, all from one sample in a study of OX40 agonist ivuxolimab in advanced cancers. Repertoires were generated with immunoSEQ multiplex PCR, while TCRdb's copy carries only in-frame clones and drops some. The sample records more than 50,000 clones, approximately 81% being singletons. Sequencing was performed on CD4+ or CD8+ T cells sorted from blood, taken in a trial of the OX40 agonist ivuxolimab. These receptors were taken from an adult with an advanced solid tumor such as melanoma, head and neck, liver or kidney cancer. Each CDR3 is given with its conserved first and last residue. D genes are given only for firm matches. Rows give clone size only sometimes, using once, few, many, or a class for an expanded clone.

v_call	d_call	clone_size	j_call	cdr3_nt	cdr3_aa
TRBV19	.	.	TRBJ1-5	TGTGCCAGTAGCCCTAGTCCCCATCAGCCCCAGCATTTT	CASSPSPHQPQHF
TRBV4-3	TRBD2	.	TRBJ2-7	TGCGCCAGCAGCCAGAAGGGACTAGCGCCGACCTACGAGCAGTACTTC	CASSQKGLAPTYEQYF
TRBV7-7	.	few	TRBJ2-7	TGTGCTAGCAGTGCCGGTCGGACGGCTGAGCAGTACTTC	CASSAGRTAEQYF
TRBV28	.	.	TRBJ2-7	TGTGCCAGCAGTTTCCCGAATCCCCAAGGAACCTTGGCCTACGAGCAGTACTTC	CASSFPNPQGTLAYEQYF
TRBV7-9	.	.	TRBJ2-3	TGTGCCAGCAGCTACAGACAGCCGGCAGATACGCAGTATTTT	CASSYRQPADTQYF
TRBV28	.	.	TRBJ1-1	TGTGCCAGCAGTTCTGGATTGGAGGGGTTGAACACTGAAGCTTTCTTT	CASSSGLEGLNTEAFF
TRBV11-2	TRBD2	.	TRBJ2-2	TGTGCCAGCAGCCGTTTAGCGGGAGCGGGCACCGGGGAGCTGTTTTTT	CASSRLAGAGTGELFF
TRBV19	.	.	TRBJ1-5	TGTGCCAGTAGGACCTCCCCTAGCAATCAGCCCCAGCATTTT	CASRTSPSNQPQHF
TRBV6-1	.	.	TRBJ2-6	TGTGCCAGCAGTCAACAGCCCTCTGGGGCCAACGTCCTGACTTTC	CASSQQPSGANVLTF
TRBV4-1	.	.	TRBJ2-5	TGCGCCAGCAGCCAGACGACCCTCAAAGGGGAGACCCAGTACTTC	CASSQTTLKGETQYF
TRBV9	TRBD1	.	TRBJ2-5	TGTGCCAGCAGCCTATCGACAGGGTCTGGGCTATGGGGGACCCAGTACTTC	CASSLSTGSGLWGTQYF
TRBV7-2	TRBD2	.	TRBJ2-7	TGTGCCAGCAGCTTACTAGCGGGAGGTGAAGAGCAGTACTTC	CASSLLAGGEEQYF
TRBV12-5	.	.	TRBJ2-5	TGTGCTAGTGGCCAAACAGGGTTCCAAGAGACCCAGTACTTC	CASGQTGFQETQYF
TRBV29-1	.	.	TRBJ2-1	TGCAGCGTTGAAGACCCATGGGGAAGTGAGCAGTTCTTC	CSVEDPWGSEQFF
TRBV12-2	.	.	TRBJ2-3	TGTGCAAGTCGCGGGCGGGAGCTTGATACGCAGTATTTT	CASRGRELDTQYF
TRBV28	TRBD1	.	TRBJ2-7	TGTGCCAGCAGTTTATACCGTTGGGACAGGGGCCACGAGCAGTACTTC	CASSLYRWDRGHEQYF
TRBV2	TRBD2	.	TRBJ2-1	TGTGCCAGCAGCTCCGGGACTAGCGGGAGGCTGGGGGATGAGCAGTTCTTC	CASSSGTSGRLGDEQFF
TRBV27	.	.	TRBJ2-7	TGTGCCAGCAGTTTATCCCTGCTTAGCTACGAGCAGTACTTC	CASSLSLLSYEQYF
TRBV25-1	.	.	TRBJ2-5	TGTGCCAGCAGCAACCAGGGTGGGGGGCGCAGGGAGACCCAGTACTTC	CASSNQGGGRRETQYF
TRBV30	TRBD2	.	TRBJ2-1	TGTGCCTACCGCCCGGGACTAGCGGGGGGGAGGTGGGAGTTCTTC	CAYRPGLAGGRWEFF
TRBV14	.	few	TRBJ1-4	TGTGCCAGCAGCCAAAGCGGCGCCGAAACACTGTTTTTT	CASSQSGAETLFF
TRBV27	.	.	TRBJ2-1	TGTGCCAGCAGTCCCCGGGACCTCGCCAATGAGCAGTTCTTC	CASSPRDLANEQFF
TRBV5-1	.	.	TRBJ2-6	TGCGCCAGCACCTCGGACCACTCTGGGGCCAACGTCCTGACTTTC	CASTSDHSGANVLTF
TRBV19	.	.	TRBJ2-2	TGTGCCAGTAGGGGTCCCGGAGGGGCCGGGGAGCTGTTTTTT	CASRGPGGAGELFF
TRBV6-5	TRBD1	.	TRBJ1-2	TGTGCCAGCAGCCAAGGACAGGGTATCCTATTCTTC	CASSQGQGILFF
TRBV7-2	TRBD1	.	TRBJ2-3	TGTGCCAGCAGCTCCACAGGGGGCCGCACAGATACGCAGTATTTT	CASSSTGGRTDTQYF
TRBV5-1	TRBD1	.	TRBJ2-1	TGCGCCAGCAGCACGGGACAGGGCTTTTTAGATGAGCAGTTCTTC	CASSTGQGFLDEQFF
TRBV5-1	.	.	TRBJ1-4	TGCGCCAGCAAACAGAATCCAACTAATGAAAAACTGTTTTTT	CASKQNPTNEKLFF
TRBV7-9	TRBD1	.	TRBJ2-7	TGTGCCAGCAGCGAGAGGGGACAGGGAGGCTCCGAGCAGTACTTC	CASSERGQGGSEQYF
TRBV4-1	.	once	TRBJ1-5	TGCGCCAGCAGCCATGACGGGGTCCGGCAGCCCCAGCATTTT	CASSHDGVRQPQHF
TRBV13	.	.	TRBJ1-6	TGTGCCAGCAGCTATGGGGCAGACTATAATTCACCCCTCCACTTT	CASSYGADYNSPLHF
TRBV2	TRBD2	.	TRBJ2-7	TGTGCCAGCAGGACGGGACTAGTCTACGAGCAGTACTTC	CASRTGLVYEQYF
TRBV5-4	TRBD1	.	TRBJ2-7	TGTGCCAGCAGCTCGGACAGGTTCGACGAGCAGTACTTC	CASSSDRFDEQYF
TRBV10-3	.	.	TRBJ1-5	TGTGCCATCAGTGAGTCTGGCTCAGAGGGCAATCAGCCCCAGCATTTT	CAISESGSEGNQPQHF
TRBV6-5	.	.	TRBJ2-3	TGTACCGCGGGACAGACCACAGATACGCAGTATTTT	CTAGQTTDTQYF
TRBV7-9	TRBD1	once	TRBJ2-7	TGTGCCAGCAGCGCAATAGACAGGGGCGAGTACGAGCAGTACTTC	CASSAIDRGEYEQYF
TRBV4-1	.	.	TRBJ2-3	TGCGCCAGCAGCCAAGATGGAGTAGGGGGTGAGCAAGATACGCAGTATTTT	CASSQDGVGGEQDTQYF
TRBV11-1	.	.	TRBJ1-2	TGTGCCAGCAGCCCGTACACGGGCAACTATGGCTACACCTTC	CASSPYTGNYGYTF
TRBV27	TRBD2	.	TRBJ2-7	TGTGCCAGCAAGCTTCGACTAGCGGGAGGGCCGGACTATGAGCAGTACTTC	CASKLRLAGGPDYEQYF
TRBV11-2	.	once	TRBJ2-7	TGTGCCAGCAGCCAAAGGGGTCTAAACTACGAGCAGTACTTC	CASSQRGLNYEQYF
TRBV4-3	.	.	TRBJ1-1	TGCGCCAGCAGCCAAGATCCCGGAATGGGGACTGAAGCTTTCTTT	CASSQDPGMGTEAFF
TRBV7-9	TRBD1	.	TRBJ2-7	TGTGCCAGCAGCGTACCCGGGACAGCCACCTACGAGCAGTACTTC	CASSVPGTATYEQYF
TRBV2	.	.	TRBJ2-7	TGTGCCAGCAGTGAAGAATTAGCGGTCGTCTACGAGCAGTACTTC	CASSEELAVVYEQYF
TRBV28	.	once	TRBJ2-3	TGTGCCAGCAGTTTAGGAGGGACTCTCACAGATACGCAGTATTTT	CASSLGGTLTDTQYF
TRBV18	.	.	TRBJ2-7	TGTGCCAGCTCACCACCCGCTAGCGAAGGCTACGAGCAGTACTTC	CASSPPASEGYEQYF
TRBV7-9	.	.	TRBJ2-1	TGTGCCAGCAGCCATCGAATTTATGAGCAGTTCTTC	CASSHRIYEQFF
TRBV28	TRBD1	.	TRBJ1-2	TGTGCCAGCAGTTTAAGGTTCAGGGGGCGCGGCTACACCTTC	CASSLRFRGRGYTF
TRBV28	TRBD1	.	TRBJ1-2	TGTGCCAGCAGTTTGCTACCCGGGACAGGGACCTGTGGCTACACCTTC	CASSLLPGTGTCGYTF